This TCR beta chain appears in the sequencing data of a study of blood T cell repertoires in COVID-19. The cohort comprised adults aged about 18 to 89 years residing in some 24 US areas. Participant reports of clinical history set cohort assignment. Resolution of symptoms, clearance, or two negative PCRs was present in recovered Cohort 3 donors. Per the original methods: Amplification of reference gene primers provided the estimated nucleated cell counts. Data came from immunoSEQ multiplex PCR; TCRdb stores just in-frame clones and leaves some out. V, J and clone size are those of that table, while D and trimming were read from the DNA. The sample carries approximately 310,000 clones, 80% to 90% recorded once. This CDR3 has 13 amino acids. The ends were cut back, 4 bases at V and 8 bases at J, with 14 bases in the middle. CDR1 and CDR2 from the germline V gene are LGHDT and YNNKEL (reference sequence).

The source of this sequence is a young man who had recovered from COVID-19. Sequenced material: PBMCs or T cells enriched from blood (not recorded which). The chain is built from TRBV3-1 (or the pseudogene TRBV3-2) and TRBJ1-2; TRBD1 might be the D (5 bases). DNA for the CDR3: TGTGCCAGCAGCCCGCGGACATCCCCAGGCTACACCTTC. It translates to CASSPRTSPGYTF.